These 32 T cell receptor beta chains were all obtained from the same sample, sequenced in a study of T cells in localized non-small cell lung cancer. Clones were read by immunoSEQ multiplex PCR, and TCRdb kept only the in-frame ones, dropping some. The sample lists tens of thousands of clones; 86% were seen once. Specimen: PBMCs, collected before any cancer treatment. These receptors were taken from a man aged 40-75 years with stage II lung adenocarcinoma.

This chain uses TRBV19 with TRBJ1-2; unclear D gene. The CDR3 runs 13 residues. Germline lookup yields CDR1 LNHDA and CDR2 SQIVND (reference sequence). The V and J ends lost 4 bases and 2 bases respectively, with 8 bases between them. CDR3 protein: CASSTRRNYGYTF. CDR3 DNA sequence: TGTGCCAGTAGTACCCGTAGAAACTATGGCTACACCTTC. Drawing the rest from reference TRBV19 and TRBJ1-2, the complete variable domain is DGGITQSPKYLFRKEGQNVTLSCEQNLNHDAMYWYRQDPGQGLRLIYYSQIVNDFQKGDIAEGYSVSREKKESFPLTVTSAQKNPTAFYLCASSTRRNYGYTFGSGTRLTVV.

The V gene is TRBV29-1, the J gene TRBJ1-2, with TRBD1 identical over 9 bases. Germline-derived CDR1 and CDR2 are SQVTM and ANQGSEA. The CDR3 runs 15 residues. The V and J ends lost 7 bases and 3 bases, in that order; junction bases with no gene match: 12. CDR3 region: CSAGTGSGIDYGYTF. The CDR3 coding sequence is TGCAGCGCCGGGACAGGGTCGGGCATAGACTATGGCTACACCTTC.

The chain carries TRBV28 and TRBJ2-7, with 7 bases aligning to TRBD1. The germline CDR1 and CDR2 sequences are MDHEN and SYDVKM. The length of the CDR3 is 14 residues. V shed 8 bases and J 1 base; nucleotides not matched to a gene: 8. DNA of the CDR3: TGTGCCAGCTCGGCGAGCAGGGGGTCCTACGAGCAGTACTTC. This translates into CASSASRGSYEQYF.

This clone was found a few times. The rearrangement links TRBV6-5 to TRBJ1-1; TRBD1 is a possible D gene (5 bases). The CDR3 loop spans 14 amino acids. Per the germline V gene, CDR1 is MNHEY and CDR2 is SVGAGI. Trimming removed 6 bases from V and 6 bases from J, with 17 bases in between. For the CDR3, the DNA is TGTGCCAGCAGGACGGGGGATATGGTCTCTGAAGCTTTCTTT. Translating it yields CASRTGDMVSEAFF.

V and J are TRBV6-6 and TRBJ2-1; 14 bases fit TRBD2. Trimming at V came to 8 bases and at J to 8 bases, leaving 5 bases not matched to a gene. CDR3 length: 14 residues. Germline V gene data show CDR1 as MNHNY and CDR2 as SVGAGI (reference sequence). The chain's CDR3 is CASRGTSGGDEQFF. The CDR3 DNA follows: TGTGCCAGCCGCGGGACTAGCGGGGGCGATGAGCAGTTCTTC.

The chain has TRBV14 and TRBJ1-4; weak D call: TRBD1 (5 bases). Germline V gene data show CDR1 as SGHDN and CDR2 as FVKESK. Deletions cut 1 base from V and 2 bases from J, with 8 bases between. The CDR3 covers 15 residues. The CDR3 sequence is CASSQATVTNEKLFF. CDR3 bases: TGTGCCAGCAGCCAAGCGACAGTGACTAATGAAAAACTGTTTTTT.

This clone is a singleton in its sample. The chain carries TRBV30 and TRBJ2-3; TRBD1 aligns across 10 bases. V gave up 2 bases and J gave up 3 bases; unmatched junction bases: 5. The CDR3 contains 15 residues. CDR1 GTSNPN and CDR2 SVGIG come from the germline V gene (reference sequence). Here the CDR3 DNA reads TGTGCCTGGAGTTTAGGACAGGGGGAAACAGATACGCAGTATTTT. Protein: CAWSLGQGETDTQYF. Full variable domain (rest looked up from reference TRBV30 and TRBJ2-3): SQTIHQWPATLVQPVGSPLSLECTVEGTSNPNLYWYRQAAGRGLQLLFYSVGIGQISSEVPQNLSASRPQDRQFILSSKKLLLSDSGFYLCAWSLGQGETDTQYFGPGTRLTVL.

This clone has just one count. The V call is TRBV5-6, the J call TRBJ2-3, with TRBD2 matching over 16 bases. Unmatched junction bases numbered 9, after V lost 3 bases and J lost 2 bases. The CDR3 totals 19 residues. Germline V gives CDR1 SGHDT, CDR2 YYEEEE. The CDR3: CASSSPGLAGGIVTDTQYF. DNA for the CDR3: TGTGCCAGCAGCTCTCCGGGACTAGCGGGGGGGATCGTCACAGATACGCAGTATTTT.

V usage is TRBV4-1 and J usage is TRBJ2-5; unclear D gene. This CDR3 has 14 residues. Trimming shortened V by 1 base and J by 2 bases, and 8 bases separated the two germline ends. Germline V gene data show CDR1 as MGHRA and CDR2 as YSYEKL. CDR3: CASSQVQFQETQYF. The DNA of the CDR3 is TGCGCCAGCAGCCAAGTCCAGTTTCAAGAGACCCAGTACTTC.

V usage is TRBV6-6 and J usage is TRBJ2-1; D uncertain. Trimming stripped 0 bases from V and 15 bases from J, with 18 bases between. CDR1 is MNHNY, CDR2 SVGAGI, per germline (reference sequence). This CDR3 has 14 amino acids. The CDR3 sequence: CASSYSITGFDPFF. CDR3 DNA sequence: TGTGCCAGCAGTTACTCGATCACGGGTTTCGATCCGTTCTTC.

The chain is built from TRBV6-1 and TRBJ2-2; D not resolved. The CDR3 loop spans 13 amino acids. V lost 6 bases and J lost 1, with 6 bases in between. Germline V gene lookup returns CDR1 MNHNS and CDR2 SASEGT. The CDR3 here is CASRVGNTGELFF. The CDR3 DNA sequence: TGTGCCAGCAGGGTAGGGAACACCGGGGAGCTGTTTTTT.

The chain uses TRBV4-1 and TRBJ2-7; TRBD1 matches at 7 bases. The CDR3 has 14 residues. The V segment lost 1 base and the J segment 5 bases; nucleotides outside the gene matches: 5. From germline, CDR1 is MGHRA and CDR2 YSYEKL. CDR3 sequence reads: CASSQGDRAHEQYF. In DNA, the CDR3 is TGCGCCAGCAGCCAAGGAGACAGGGCCCACGAGCAGTACTTC.

The chain carries TRBV7-3 and TRBJ1-2; a weak D match, TRBD1 (5 bases). The CDR3 covers 12 residues. CDR1 and CDR2 from the germline V gene are SGHTA and FQGTGA. Trimming took off 8 bases at V and 8 bases at J, with 15 bases between the two ends. The CDR3 coding sequence is TGTGCCAGCGTCATGGGGCCGGGAGGCTACACCTTC. Translated: CASVMGPGGYTF.

The gene calls are TRBV5-5 and TRBJ2-3; tentatively, D is TRBD1 (6 bases). Trimming shortened V by 7 bases and J by 0 bases, and 15 bases separated the two germline ends. The CDR3 runs 15 residues. Germline loops: CDR1 SGHKS, CDR2 YYEKEE (reference sequence). In nucleotides, the CDR3 is TGTGCCAGCGACCGACAGGAGGCTAGCACAGATACGCAGTATTTT. It codes for CASDRQEASTDTQYF.

The chain has TRBV7-8 and TRBJ2-2; D tentatively fits TRBD1 or TRBD2 (6 bases each). The CDR3 has 19 amino acids. Germline V gives CDR1 SGHVS, CDR2 FQNEAQ. The V and J ends lost 5 bases and 3 bases respectively, with 25 bases between them. The CDR3 region has the DNA TGTGCCAGCAGCCCTTATATCAGGGGAGGCTCAGGGCACACCGGGGAGCTGTTTTTT. Translating gives CASSPYIRGGSGHTGELFF.

The rearrangement joins TRBV15 to TRBJ1-5, with D possibly TRBD1 on 6 matching bases. Germline CDR1 reads LNHNV; CDR2 reads YYDKDF (reference sequence). Trimming took 5 bases from V and 5 from J, leaving 16 bases between them. This CDR3 region has 15 residues. CDR3 region: CATSALGGGYQPQHF. DNA of the CDR3: TGTGCCACCAGCGCCTTGGGGGGCGGCTATCAGCCCCAGCATTTT.

The chain uses TRBV9 and TRBJ2-3, with D perhaps assigned TRBD1 or TRBD2 (5 bases each). The germline V gene encodes CDR1 SGDLS and CDR2 YYNGEE. The ends were cut back, 2 bases at V and 2 bases at J, with 12 bases in the middle. The CDR3 spans 15 residues. The DNA for the CDR3 is TGTGCCAGCAGCGTCGGGGCGGGCGACACAGATACGCAGTATTTT. Protein sequence: CASSVGAGDTDTQYF.

The chain joins TRBV6-6 to TRBJ1-6, with D hard to call. This CDR3 region has 15 residues. Germline CDR1 and CDR2: MNHNY and SVGAGI (reference sequence). V was shortened by 6 bases and J by 5 bases, with 14 bases between the two germline ends. The CDR3 region is CASSPTRMNNSPLHF. DNA for the CDR3: TGTGCCAGCAGCCCGACAAGGATGAATAATTCACCCCTCCACTTT.

This chain joins TRBV9 and TRBJ2-2; D could derive from TRBD1 or TRBD2 (6 bases each). The CDR3 runs to 14 residues. V was cut by 1 base and J by 5 bases, with 9 bases left in between. Looked up from germline, CDR1 is SGDLS and CDR2 is YYNGEE. CDR3 DNA sequence: TGTGCCAGCAGCGTAAGGGGGGCTACCGGGGAGCTGTTTTTT. Its translation is CASSVRGATGELFF.

In its sample, this clone was seen a few times. The chain carries TRBV5-1 and TRBJ2-1; a weak D match, TRBD2 (6 bases). Trimming shortened V by 4 bases and J by 0 bases, and 11 bases separated the two germline ends. The CDR3 consists of 15 residues. The germline CDR1 and CDR2 sequences are SGHRS and YFSETQ. The CDR3 bases are TGCGCCAGCAGCCTCGGGACTGGCTCCTACAATGAGCAGTTCTTC. Translating it yields CASSLGTGSYNEQFF.

The chain combines TRBV29-1 with TRBJ2-7, with D hard to call. The V end lost 0 bases, the J end lost 3 bases, and 6 bases lay between the germline ends. This CDR3 has 12 amino acids. Looked up from germline, CDR1 is SQVTM and CDR2 is ANQGSEA. The CDR3 region is CSVEENSYEQYF. CDR3 bases: TGCAGCGTTGAAGAAAATAGCTACGAGCAGTACTTC.

This clone was seen once. The J gene is TRBJ2-2, the V gene TRBV11-2, with TRBD1 matching over 7 bases. CDR1 and CDR2 from the germline V gene are SGHAT and FQNNGV. V lost 1 base, J lost 7 bases, and 6 bases stayed unmatched. CDR3 length: 15 amino acids. The CDR3 region is CASSLVQGVNGELFF. The CDR3 coding sequence is TGTGCCAGCAGCTTAGTCCAGGGGGTTAACGGGGAGCTGTTTTTT.

V and J are TRBV30 and TRBJ2-2, with 9 bases identical to TRBD2. CDR1 is GTSNPN and CDR2 is SVGIG in the germline V gene (reference sequence). V shed 6 bases and J 6 bases; nucleotides not matched to a gene: 8. This CDR3 is built from 14 residues. DNA for the CDR3: TGTGCCTGCCCTCGCGGGGGGGGTTCCGGGGAGCTGTTTTTT. The encoded protein is CACPRGGGSGELFF. Drawing the rest from reference TRBV30 and TRBJ2-2, the complete variable domain is SQTIHQWPATLVQPVGSPLSLECTVEGTSNPNLYWYRQAAGRGLQLLFYSVGIGQISSEVPQNLSASRPQDRQFILSSKKLLLSDSGFYLCACPRGGGSGELFFGEGSRLTVL.

The chain couples TRBV11-2 to TRBJ1-5; TRBD1 aligns across 9 bases. With 3 bases clipped from V and 7 bases from J, the junction kept 7 bases outside the gene matches. The CDR3 is 15 amino acids. CDR1 and CDR2 (germline): SGHAT, FQNNGV. CDR3: CASSFLRDRDQPQHF. The CDR3 region has the DNA TGTGCCAGCAGCTTCCTCCGGGACAGGGACCAGCCCCAGCATTTT.

This clone showed up just once. The chain recombines TRBV9 with TRBJ1-1; D call uncertain. The CDR3 contains 14 residues. The V and J ends lost 6 bases and 1 base respectively, with 13 bases between them. From germline, CDR1 is SGDLS and CDR2 YYNGEE. Here the CDR3 DNA reads TGTGCCAGCACCCCATGGGAGGGGAACACTGAAGCTTTCTTT. Residues: CASTPWEGNTEAFF.

The chain combines TRBV5-1 with TRBJ2-3; D may be TRBD2 (5 bases). Germline loops: CDR1 SGHRS, CDR2 YFSETQ. The CDR3 has 15 amino acids. V dropped 0 bases and J dropped 2 bases, with 10 bases sitting between them. CDR3 sequence (DNA): TGCGCCAGCAGCTTGGTCGGGGATCCCACAGATACGCAGTATTTT. Translation: CASSLVGDPTDTQYF.

The V gene is TRBV5-6, the J gene TRBJ1-1; 8 bases are shared with TRBD1. CDR1 SGHDT and CDR2 YYEEEE come from the germline V gene. V was clipped by 2 bases and J by 4 bases; unmatched bases: 13. This CDR3 has 17 residues. CDR3 residues: CASSLFSQGAGSTEAFF. In DNA, the CDR3 is TGTGCCAGCAGCTTATTTAGCCAGGGGGCTGGGAGCACTGAAGCTTTCTTT. Combining the CDR3 with reference TRBV5-6 and TRBJ1-1 gives the whole variable domain DAGVTQSPTHLIKTRGQQVTLRCSPKSGHDTVSWYQQALGQGPQFIFQYYEEEERQRGNFPDRFSGHQFPNYSSELNVNALLLGDSALYLCASSLFSQGAGSTEAFFGQGTRLTVV.

The chain combines TRBV2 with TRBJ1-5; D unresolved. The CDR3 has 15 residues. CDR1 and CDR2 (germline): SNHLY, FYNNEI. V dropped 0 bases and J dropped 5 bases, with 11 bases sitting between them. The CDR3: CASSEAHGSDQPQHF. The CDR3 DNA sequence: TGTGCCAGCAGTGAAGCGCACGGGTCGGATCAGCCCCAGCATTTT. Using reference TRBV2 and TRBJ1-5 for the parts outside the CDR3, the full variable domain is EPEVTQTPSHQVTQMGQEVILRCVPISNHLYFYWYRQILGQKVEFLVSFYNNEISEKSEIFDDQFSVERPDGSNFTLKIRSTKLEDSAMYFCASSEAHGSDQPQHFGDGTRLSIL.

The V gene is TRBV6-5, the J gene TRBJ2-1; tentatively, D is TRBD1 or TRBD2 (5 bases each). Trimming took off 6 bases at V and 5 bases at J, with 14 bases between the two ends. Germline V gene sequence: CDR1 MNHEY, CDR2 SVGAGI. The length of the CDR3 is 14 residues. The CDR3 DNA is TGTGCCAGCAGCCAGGGCTGGGGGAACAATGAGCAGTTCTTC. As protein: CASSQGWGNNEQFF.

The chain links TRBV4-2 to TRBJ1-2; 9 positions match TRBD1. Germline CDR1 LGHNA, CDR2 YNFKEQ. The CDR3 extends over 16 amino acids. The trim removed 1 base at V and 6 bases at J, leaving 9 bases unmatched. CDR3 nucleotide sequence: TGTGCCAGCAGCCAAGGCTCTCGGACAGGGGAAGATGGCTACACCTTC. Protein sequence: CASSQGSRTGEDGYTF.

The chain uses TRBV7-3 and TRBJ2-7; no firm D call. The CDR3 is 15 residues long. The V end was cut by 2 bases, the J end by 4 bases, with 15 bases between. CDR1 and CDR2 (germline): SGHTA, FQGTGA. CDR3 in DNA: TGTGCCAGCAGCTTAGGACCAGCGTCCCCTTACGAGCAGTACTTC. Amino acids: CASSLGPASPYEQYF.

The chain couples TRBV6-1 to TRBJ1-2, with TRBD1 identical over 7 bases. The CDR3 has 15 amino acids. In germline, CDR1 is MNHNS, CDR2 SASEGT. Trimming cost V 1 base and J 0 bases; bases outside gene matches: 2. The CDR3 region is CASSEGTGSNYGYTF. The DNA of the CDR3 is TGTGCCAGCAGTGAAGGGACAGGCTCTAACTATGGCTACACCTTC.